This entry features one T cell receptor (beta chain) sequence. Sequencing used immunoSEQ multiplex PCR; TCRdb keeps in-frame clones, though not all of them. The sample carries 50,000 to 65,000 clones, more than 70% recorded once. CDR3 length: 15 residues. Germline lookup yields CDR1 MDHEN and CDR2 SYDVKM. V dropped 6 bases and J dropped 3; count of bases not matched to a gene: 8. This sample stems from a study of PD-L1 blockade in urothelial cancer. About the study: Blood samples contained a median around 130,000 T cells.

This clonotype was sampled from a man between 45 and 60 years old with urothelial cancer. V usage is TRBV28 and J usage is TRBJ2-5, with 9 bases lining up with TRBD1. Here the sequenced sample was PBMCs, taken around atezolizumab (anti-PD-L1) treatment. CDR3 region: CASRRAGTGKETQYF. DNA for the CDR3: TGTGCCAGCAGGAGGGCTGGGACAGGGAAAGAGACCCAGTACTTC. The full variable domain, with the rest looked up from reference TRBV28 and TRBJ2-5, is DVKVTQSSRYLVKRTGEKVFLECVQDMDHENMFWYRQDPGLGLRLIYFSYDVKMKEKGDIPEGYSVSREKKERFSLILESASTNQTSMYLCASRRAGTGKETQYFGPGTRLLVL.